Below, 20 T cell receptor beta chains from the same sample are listed, as sequenced in a study of T-cell memory formation after mild COVID-19. Each CDR3 protein is one row after TCRdb ran MiXCR on the 5' RACE reads. The sample contains around 30,000 distinct CDR3 sequences, 9% to 15% of which appear only once. The source material was PBMCs or a T cell subset sorted from them (not recorded which). The receptors here all came from an adult woman who had mild COVID-19 (a few samples of this study predate the infection). Cell type and time point are not known.

The rearrangement links TRBV7-9 to TRBJ2-1; 7 bases are a match to TRBD2. The CDR3 consists of 15 residues. The J segment lost 3 bases and the V segment lost 8 bases, leaving 10 bases of the junction unmatched. Germline lookup yields CDR1 SEHNR and CDR2 FQNEAQ (reference sequence). CDR3 DNA: TGTGCCAGCTGCCACCGGGACTATCACTACAATGAGCAGTTCTTC. Its translation is CASCHRDYHYNEQFF.

V gene TRBV3-1 combines with J gene TRBJ1-4; maybe TRBD1 (6 bases). Germline lookup yields CDR1 LGHDT and CDR2 YNNKEL (reference sequence). Deletions cut 0 bases from V and 4 bases from J, with 15 bases between. This CDR3 has 17 amino acids. CDR3 amino acids: CASSQDSRDTYNEKLFF. The CDR3 bases are TGTGCCAGCAGCCAAGATTCTCGGGACACTTATAATGAAAAACTGTTTTTT. The full variable domain, completed using reference TRBV3-1 and TRBJ1-4, is DTAVSQTPKYLVTQMGNDKSIKCEQNLGHDTMYWYKQDSKKFLKIMFSYNNKELIINETVPNRFSPKSPDKAHLNLHINSLELGDSAVYFCASSQDSRDTYNEKLFFGSGTQLSVL.

This clonotype was detected only a few times. The chain joins TRBV5-4 to TRBJ2-7; 8 bases are shared with TRBD1. The CDR3 runs to 14 residues. With V trimmed by 4 bases and J by 3 bases, 6 bases remained unmatched. CDR1 and CDR2 (germline): SGHNT, YYREEE (reference sequence). CDR3 coding DNA: TGTGCCAGCAGCCCGGGGACAGGTGGCTACGAGCAGTACTTC. This codes for CASSPGTGGYEQYF.

Ten or more counts support this clonotype. The chain employs TRBV12-3 or TRBV12-4 and TRBJ2-7, with 10 positions matching TRBD1. The CDR3 has 13 residues. J gave up 2 bases and V 6 bases, and 1 base lay outside the gene matches. CDR3 loop: CASSGTGAYEQYF. Here the CDR3 DNA reads TGTGCCAGCAGCGGGACAGGGGCCTACGAGCAGTACTTC.

V and J are TRBV5-6 and TRBJ2-1, with D maybe TRBD2 (5 bases). V was trimmed by 2 bases and J by 9 bases, leaving 15 bases between them. CDR3 length equals 14 residues. Germline CDR1 is SGHDT and CDR2 is YYEEEE. Here the CDR3 DNA reads TGTGCCAGCAGCTTTGGTCATTATCGGGGTGAGCAGTTCTTC. Amino acid sequence: CASSFGHYRGEQFF.

This clonotype was seen ten or more times. The chain combines TRBV7-9 with TRBJ2-1; 13 positions agree with TRBD2. CDR3 size: 15 residues. Germline CDR1 reads SEHNR; CDR2 reads FQNEAQ (reference sequence). With 4 bases clipped from V and 6 bases from J, the junction kept 3 bases outside the gene matches. The CDR3 nucleotides are TGTGCCAGCAGCTCTACTAGCGGGGGGGCCAATGAGCAGTTCTTC. It translates to CASSSTSGGANEQFF.

This clonotype occurred a few times. The chain is built from TRBV18 and TRBJ1-1, with D possibly matching TRBD1 (6 bases). Germline CDR1 reads KGHSH; CDR2 reads LQKENI. V gave up 4 bases and J gave up 10 bases, with 16 bases separating them. This CDR3 is built from 13 residues. The CDR3 is CASSLGQSERAFF. DNA for the CDR3: TGTGCCAGCTCACTGGGACAAAGCGAACGAGCTTTCTTT.

Many counts were recorded for this clonotype. This rearrangement joins TRBV2 to TRBJ2-1; a possible D gene is TRBD1 (5 bases). V dropped 5 bases and J dropped 8 bases, with 10 bases sitting between them. Germline-derived CDR1 and CDR2 are SNHLY and FYNNEI. This CDR3 is built from 12 residues. The CDR3 loop is CASSLRGDEQFF. The DNA of the CDR3 is TGTGCCAGCAGTCTAAGGGGCGATGAGCAGTTCTTC. Supplemented by reference TRBV2 and TRBJ2-1, the full variable domain reads EPEVTQTPSHQVTQMGQEVILRCVPISNHLYFYWYRQILGQKVEFLVSFYNNEISEKSEIFDDQFSVERPDGSNFTLKIRSTKLEDSAMYFCASSLRGDEQFFGPGTRLTVL.

At least ten counts were recorded for this clonotype. The chain joins TRBV21-1 to TRBJ2-7; the tabulated D call, TRBD1, remains unverified against the DNA. TRBV21-1 is a recognized pseudogene. There are 15 residues in the CDR3. Written as DNA, the CDR3 is TGTGCCAGCAGCAAAACCGGGACAGGGGTCTACGAGCAGTACTTC. Its translation is CASSKTGTGVYEQYF.

Many counts were recorded for this clonotype. V is TRBV6-2 or TRBV6-3 and J is TRBJ2-1; TRBD2 agrees at 8 bases. J was trimmed by 7 bases and V by 6 bases; bases with no gene match: 14. CDR1 and CDR2 (germline): MNHEY, SVGEGT. The CDR3 contains 16 residues. The CDR3 DNA sequence: TGTGCCAGCAGACCCCCCGGGAGGGAGGGAATAAATGAGCAGTTCTTC. Its protein product is CASRPPGREGINEQFF.

This clonotype was observed at least ten times. The chain has TRBV29-1 and TRBJ1-1, with 8 bases fitting TRBD1. The V segment lost 6 bases and the J segment 2 bases; nucleotides outside the gene matches: 5. The V gene's germline CDR1 is SQVTM and CDR2 ANQGSEA. The CDR3 runs 13 residues. CDR3 sequence (DNA): TGCAGCGTCTTAGGACAGGGAAACACTGAAGCTTTCTTT. It codes for CSVLGQGNTEAFF.

This clonotype was counted only a few times. As DNA, the CDR3 is TGTGCCAGTAGTCCAATAGGGACACCCTACTATGGCTACACCTTC. Its protein product is CASSPIGTPYYGYTF. The chain combines TRBV19 with TRBJ1-2; a possible D gene is TRBD1 (6 bases). The germline gives CDR1 LNHDA, CDR2 SQIVND (reference sequence). V lost 5 bases, J lost 3 bases, and 16 bases lay in between. The CDR3 consists of 15 residues.

This clonotype is deemed medium-sized. This sequence joins TRBV27 and TRBJ2-7; 9 bases match TRBD2. CDR1 is MNHEY and CDR2 is SMNVEV in the germline V gene (reference sequence). J lost 5 bases, V lost 5 bases, and 7 bases had no gene match. The CDR3 loop spans 14 amino acids. CDR3 amino acids: CASSISGSQNEQYF. The CDR3, as DNA: TGTGCCAGCAGTATTAGCGGGAGTCAGAACGAGCAGTACTTC.

This clonotype was counted many times. This chain joins TRBV18 and TRBJ1-4; D is unresolved. V was pared by 1 base and J by 3 bases, with 6 bases between. CDR1 and CDR2 (germline): KGHSH, LQKENI. This CDR3 comprises 14 residues. The CDR3 region has the DNA TGTGCCAGCTCACCACTACGGCCTAATGAAAAACTGTTTTTT. This encodes CASSPLRPNEKLFF.

This clonotype was counted ten times or more. The chain couples TRBV5-1 to TRBJ2-3; the match to TRBD2 covers 13 bases. There are 20 residues in the CDR3. Germline-derived CDR1 and CDR2 are SGHRS and YFSETQ. The V and J ends lost 1 base and 2 bases, in that order; junction bases with no gene match: 13. CDR3 nucleotides: TGCGCCAGCAGCTTGAAAGGGACTAGCGGGGTAGGAGCTTACACAGATACGCAGTATTTT. Amino acid sequence: CASSLKGTSGVGAYTDTQYF.

This clonotype was picked up many times. The V gene is TRBV6-2 or TRBV6-3, the J gene TRBJ1-6; the D gene is possibly TRBD1 (6 bases). Trimming left V 5 bases short and J 6 bases short, with 14 bases between. Per germline, CDR1 MNHEY and CDR2 SVGEGT. There are 15 residues in the CDR3. CDR3 DNA: TGTGCCAGCAGTCTCAGGGGATGGATTAATTCACCCCTCCACTTT. Translated: CASSLRGWINSPLHF.

This clonotype appeared many times. The rearrangement uses TRBV2 and TRBJ2-3; weak D call: TRBD2 (5 bases). This CDR3 has 15 residues. V was clipped by 1 base and J by 0 bases, with 8 bases between them. Germline V CDR1 and CDR2: SNHLY, FYNNEI. CDR3 in amino acids: CASSEVRLSTDTQYF. Here the CDR3 DNA reads TGTGCCAGCAGTGAAGTACGACTAAGCACAGATACGCAGTATTTT.

This clonotype was seen at least ten times. The chain combines TRBV4-3 with TRBJ1-1, with TRBD1 as a possible D gene (5 bases). Trimming left V 0 bases short and J 5 bases short, with 22 bases between. Per the germline V gene, CDR1 is LGHNA and CDR2 is YSLEER. The CDR3 totals 18 residues. The DNA for the CDR3 is TGCGCCAGCAGCCAAGATCCCAAGACGCCCCAGGGTGAAACTGAAGCTTTCTTT. Amino acid sequence: CASSQDPKTPQGETEAFF.

This clonotype was seen many times. The CDR3 DNA sequence: TGTGCCATCAGGGGACAGGAGAACACTGAAGCTTTCTTT. Translating it yields CAIRGQENTEAFF. The J gene is TRBJ1-1, the V gene TRBV10-3; 8 nucleotides align to TRBD1. The junction had 1 base not matched to a gene; V was cut back by 6 bases and J by 1 base. Per the germline V gene, CDR1 is ENHRY and CDR2 is SYGVKD. The CDR3 runs 13 residues.

This clonotype was counted ten times or more. CDR3 nucleotide sequence: TGTGCCAGCGGAAAAATGGTCGGGAGCCACGAGCAGTACTTC. Protein product: CASGKMVGSHEQYF. The chain uses TRBV9 and TRBJ2-7; TRBD2 is a possible D gene (6 bases). CDR1 SGDLS and CDR2 YYNGEE come from the germline V gene. The CDR3 spans 14 residues. Trimming removed 7 bases at V and 5 bases at J, with 19 bases between. Full variable domain (missing parts from reference TRBV9 and TRBJ2-7): DSGVTQTPKHLITATGQRVTLRCSPRSGDLSVYWYQQSLDQGLQFLIQYYNGEERAKGNILERFSAQQFPDLHSELNLSSLELGDSALYFCASGKMVGSHEQYFGPGTRLTVT.